The 28 T cell receptor beta chains below come from one sample, sequenced in a study of blood T cell repertoires in COVID-19 (dated by TCRdb to 2018 to 2020). The library was prepared using the immunoSEQ multiplex PCR assay. What TCRdb holds here is the immuneACCESS table cut down to in-frame rearrangements. Part of the clones is not present; checked against another copy, under half of the missing clones reflect an unresolved V gene, and the others are unexplained. The sample table shows roughly 390,000 clones, and around 87% are seen once. Less than 11% of the sample is taken by the ten largest. The sequenced material came from peripheral blood. Receptor source: a woman aged 25 to 45 with COVID-19, enrolled during active disease.

In nucleotides, the CDR3 is TGTGCCAGCAGCCAACGGGCTACCCCGGGGGAGCAGTACTTC. Residues: CASSQRATPGEQYF. The chain uses TRBV11-2 and TRBJ2-7; possible D gene TRBD2, 5 bases. The CDR3 is 14 amino acids. Trimming took 5 bases from V and 7 from J, leaving 18 bases between them. Germline lookup yields CDR1 SGHAT and CDR2 FQNNGV.

This clone was counted a single time. The V call is TRBV4-1, the J call TRBJ2-1; maybe TRBD1 (5 bases). V lost 1 base and J 10 bases, leaving 5 bases between the germline ends. In germline, CDR1 is MGHRA, CDR2 YSYEKL. The CDR3 has 11 amino acids. CDR3 nucleotides: TGCGCCAGCAGCCAAGGGACAGAGCAGTTCTTC. This encodes CASSQGTEQFF.

This clone has more than one count but fewer than ten. This chain links TRBV7-9 with TRBJ2-7, with 7 nucleotides matching TRBD1. Germline V CDR1 and CDR2: SEHNR, FQNEAQ (reference sequence). Trimming cost V 5 bases and J 7 bases; bases outside gene matches: 8. CDR3 length: 13 residues. CDR3 amino acids: CASSRDRVREQYF. CDR3 DNA: TGTGCCAGCAGCCGAGACAGGGTGAGGGAGCAGTACTTC.

The chain joins TRBV5-1 to TRBJ2-1, with D possibly being TRBD2 (5 bases). The CDR3 contains 15 residues. Germline CDR1 SGHRS, CDR2 YFSETQ. V was trimmed by 2 bases and J by 0 bases, leaving 9 bases between them. The CDR3 DNA reads as TGCGCCAGCAGCTTCGGGGAAAGCTCCTACAATGAGCAGTTCTTC. Its translation is CASSFGESSYNEQFF.

The V call is TRBV19, the J call TRBJ1-4, with a tentative D call TRBD1 (5 bases). There are 18 residues in the CDR3. Trimming left V 3 bases short and J 9 bases short, with 26 bases between. CDR1 is LNHDA, CDR2 SQIVND, per germline (reference sequence). DNA for the CDR3: TGTGCCAGTAGTATGTTACAGGATTACAATATCCCTAGGAAAAAACTGTTTTTT. It codes for CASSMLQDYNIPRKKLFF.

This clone was found a few times. The rearrangement uses TRBV2 and TRBJ1-5, with 7 bases fitting TRBD1. The CDR3 covers 13 residues. Germline V gene sequence: CDR1 SNHLY, CDR2 FYNNEI. V trimming: 6 bases; J trimming: 6 bases; junction bases outside the gene matches: 5. The DNA of the CDR3 is TGTGCCAGCAGGACAGGGTTGATTCAGCCCCAGCATTTT. Encoded protein: CASRTGLIQPQHF.

This chain joins TRBV5-1 and TRBJ1-6; TRBD1 might be the D (5 bases). The CDR3 contains 16 residues. From germline, CDR1 is SGHRS and CDR2 YFSETQ. Between the trimmed V and J ends, which lost 4 bases and 2 bases, there was a span of 13 bases. The CDR3 loop is CASSPLGGTYNSPLHF. The DNA for the CDR3 is TGCGCCAGCAGCCCCCTGGGGGGGACCTATAATTCACCCCTCCACTTT.

This chain links TRBV29-1 with TRBJ2-7, with 11 nucleotides matching TRBD2. Trimming took 8 bases from V and 3 from J; bases not matched to a gene: 6. CDR1 and CDR2 (germline): SQVTM, ANQGSEA. This CDR3 has 13 residues. CDR3 nucleotides: TGCAGCACCCGGACTAGCGGGTTCTACGAGCAGTACTTC. Protein sequence: CSTRTSGFYEQYF.

The rearrangement links TRBV28 to TRBJ2-1, with 9 bases aligning to TRBD2. The V gene's germline CDR1 is MDHEN and CDR2 SYDVKM. The CDR3 length is 16 residues. Losses at the gene ends were 2 bases for V and 8 bases for J; bases not matched to a gene: 10. CDR3 coding DNA: TGTGCCAGCAGTTTAGGCGGCGGGAGGGGGGTGGATGAGCAGTTCTTC. Residues: CASSLGGGRGVDEQFF.

The chain links TRBV19 to TRBJ2-3, with D possibly being TRBD2 (5 bases). The V end was cut by 5 bases, the J end by 5 bases, with 14 bases between. The CDR3 has 14 amino acids. CDR1 LNHDA and CDR2 SQIVND come from the germline V gene (reference sequence). CDR3 loop: CASSLRWSGDTQYF. In DNA, the CDR3 is TGTGCCAGTAGTCTCCGGTGGAGCGGAGATACGCAGTATTTT.

The DNA of the CDR3 is TGTGCCACCAGCGCCCGTTACCGGGACAGGGGTGGTCAGCCCCAGCATTTT. Encoded protein: CATSARYRDRGGQPQHF. The chain employs TRBV15 and TRBJ1-5; 10 bases align to TRBD1. CDR1 is LNHNV and CDR2 is YYDKDF in the germline V gene (reference sequence). CDR3 length: 17 amino acids. V lost 5 bases to trimming and J lost 6 bases; unmatched junction nucleotides: 13.

This chain connects TRBV3-1 (or the pseudogene TRBV3-2) to TRBJ1-2; D unclear. Trimming cost V 4 bases and J 2 bases, with 8 bases left between them. Per germline, CDR1 LGHDT and CDR2 YNNKEL (reference sequence). The CDR3 has 13 residues. The CDR3, as DNA: TGTGCCAGCAGCCCCGGGTCGAACTATGGCTACACCTTC. As protein: CASSPGSNYGYTF.

This chain joins TRBV27 and TRBJ2-1, with 9 bases aligning to TRBD2. Germline loops: CDR1 MNHEY, CDR2 SMNVEV (reference sequence). V lost 0 bases and J lost 0; bases outside the gene matches: 9. The CDR3 runs to 19 residues. This CDR3 is CASSLSRRGSGSSYNEQFF. The CDR3 DNA follows: TGTGCCAGCAGTTTATCCCGTCGAGGTAGCGGGAGCTCCTACAATGAGCAGTTCTTC.

The chain combines TRBV4-2 with TRBJ2-1, with D possibly TRBD2 on 6 matching bases. The V gene lost 2 bases and the J gene lost 4 bases, with 9 bases spanning the gap. The germline gives CDR1 LGHNA, CDR2 YNFKEQ. The CDR3 loop spans 14 amino acids. The CDR3 DNA reads TGTGCCAGCAGCCAATTAGCGGAGTACAATGAGCAGTTCTTC. As protein: CASSQLAEYNEQFF.

V is TRBV27 and J is TRBJ2-3; 7 bases fit TRBD2. The V gene's germline CDR1 is MNHEY and CDR2 SMNVEV (reference sequence). This CDR3 spans 12 amino acids. The V segment lost 9 bases and the J segment 8 bases; nucleotides outside the gene matches: 8. The CDR3 DNA follows: TGTGCCAGTCTCGGGGGGTCTGGTACGCAGTATTTT. Residues: CASLGGSGTQYF.

The V and J genes are TRBV19 and TRBJ2-7; 8 nucleotides agree with TRBD2. CDR3 length: 16 amino acids. Germline CDR1 is LNHDA and CDR2 is SQIVND (reference sequence). Trimming took 5 bases from V and 4 from J; bases not matched to a gene: 13. The CDR3 DNA reads as TGTGCCAGTAGTTCCCCTCGGGAGGGGAGCATGTACGAGCAGTACTTC. Its translation: CASSSPREGSMYEQYF.

This chain connects TRBV28 to TRBJ2-1; 9 positions agree with TRBD2. This CDR3 contains 15 residues. J was trimmed by 8 bases and V by 6 bases; bases with no gene match: 11. Germline lookup yields CDR1 MDHEN and CDR2 SYDVKM. The DNA for the CDR3 is TGTGCCAGCAGCCTGAGACTAGCGGTCAGGGATGAGCAGTTCTTC. Its translation: CASSLRLAVRDEQFF.

Of note for this clone: The sample contains more than one DNA sequence encoding this CDR3. The chain uses TRBV3-1 (or the pseudogene TRBV3-2) and TRBJ2-7; unclear D gene. CDR1 and CDR2 from the germline V gene are LGHDT and YNNKEL (reference sequence). CDR3 length: 11 residues. V lost 1 base to trimming and J lost 4 bases, with 2 bases between them. DNA for the CDR3: TGTGCCAGCAGCCAAGCTTACGAGCAGTACTTC. Its translation: CASSQAYEQYF.

The rearrangement links TRBV7-2 to TRBJ1-3, with 7 bases identical to TRBD1. The junction had 7 bases not matched to a gene; V was cut back by 4 bases and J by 4 bases. This CDR3 spans 15 amino acids. Germline assignment: CDR1 SGHTA and CDR2 FQGNSA. The CDR3 sequence: CASSSSTGPGNTIYF. CDR3 DNA: TGTGCCAGCAGCTCCTCGACAGGGCCCGGAAACACCATATATTTT. Full variable domain (missing parts from reference TRBV7-2 and TRBJ1-3): GAGVSQSPSNKVTEKGKDVELRCDPISGHTALYWYRQSLGQGLEFLIYFQGNSAPDKSGLPSDRFSAERTGGSVSTLTIQRTQQEDSAVYLCASSSSTGPGNTIYFGEGSWLTVV.

Only one count was recorded for this clone. The gene calls are TRBV12-3 or TRBV12-4 and TRBJ2-3, with 7 bases matching TRBD2. This CDR3 is built from 13 residues. The J segment lost 4 bases and the V segment lost 10 bases, leaving 8 bases of the junction unmatched. The CDR3 nucleotides read TGTGCCACGGGAGGAGCGGGACCAGATACGCAGTATTTT. It yields the protein CATGGAGPDTQYF.

V is TRBV4-1 and J is TRBJ2-7; D not resolved. This CDR3 comprises 15 residues. Per germline, CDR1 MGHRA and CDR2 YSYEKL. V was cut by 0 bases and J by 2 bases, with 11 bases left in between. This chain's CDR3 is CASSQEESLAYEQYF. The CDR3 bases are TGCGCCAGCAGCCAAGAAGAGTCCCTAGCCTACGAGCAGTACTTC.

V and J are TRBV5-1 and TRBJ1-2, with D tentatively TRBD1 (5 bases). The CDR3 totals 15 residues. Trimming left V 0 bases short and J 8 bases short, with 17 bases between. Germline CDR1 is SGHRS and CDR2 is YFSETQ. As DNA, the CDR3 is TGCGCCAGCAGCTTGGGCCTGGGTCAGGGCCAGGGCTACACCTTC. Its protein product is CASSLGLGQGQGYTF.

V and J are TRBV19 and TRBJ2-1; 9 bases map to TRBD1. V was pared by 10 bases and J by 3 bases, with 7 bases of the junction left unmatched. The germline V gene has CDR1 LNHDA and CDR2 SQIVND (reference sequence). This CDR3 contains 14 residues. CDR3 region: CATAGQGNYNEQFF. CDR3 nucleotides: TGTGCCACCGCAGGACAGGGGAACTACAATGAGCAGTTCTTC.

J is TRBJ2-1 and V is TRBV28; 7 bases line up with TRBD1. The CDR3 runs to 13 residues. The junction had 4 bases not matched to a gene; V was cut back by 6 bases and J by 5 bases. Germline CDR1 reads MDHEN; CDR2 reads SYDVKM. CDR3 sequence reads: CASRWDRNNEQFF. CDR3 sequence (DNA): TGTGCCAGCAGGTGGGACAGAAACAATGAGCAGTTCTTC.

The CDR3 protein is CASSPTGTGVGEKLFF. DNA of the CDR3: TGTGCCAGCAGCCCAACCGGGACAGGGGTTGGTGAAAAACTGTTTTTT. The chain employs TRBV7-9 and TRBJ1-4, with 10 bases identical to TRBD1. Germline CDR1 reads SEHNR; CDR2 reads FQNEAQ (reference sequence). This CDR3 spans 16 amino acids. After removal of 5 bases from V and 7 bases from J, the junction contained 10 bases not matched to a gene. Complete variable domain (other parts from reference TRBV7-9 and TRBJ1-4): DTGVSQNPRHKITKRGQNVTFRCDPISEHNRLYWYRQTLGQGPEFLTYFQNEAQLEKSRLLSDRFSAERPKGSFSTLEIQRTEQGDSAMYLCASSPTGTGVGEKLFFGSGTQLSVL.

The chain employs TRBV5-1 and TRBJ2-7; D is perhaps TRBD1 (5 bases). Trimming left V 3 bases short and J 2 bases short, with 15 bases between. CDR1 and CDR2 from the germline V gene are SGHRS and YFSETQ. The CDR3 spans 15 residues. DNA of the CDR3: TGCGCCAGCAGCTCGACAGAATACCTAGCCTACGAGCAGTACTTC. This sequence encodes CASSSTEYLAYEQYF.

The rearrangement joins TRBV19 to TRBJ1-2; the match to TRBD1 covers 9 bases. The CDR3 is made up of 15 amino acids. Germline V gene sequence: CDR1 LNHDA, CDR2 SQIVND (reference sequence). The junction had 6 bases not matched to a gene; V was cut back by 5 bases and J by 2 bases. CDR3 in DNA: TGTGCCAGTAGTTCTGGACAGGGGTGGAACTATGGCTACACCTTC. Translating it yields CASSSGQGWNYGYTF.

The CDR3 nucleotides are TGTGCCAGCAGTTTGGAACAGGGGGCCTATAATTCACCCCTCCACTTT. Amino acid sequence: CASSLEQGAYNSPLHF. This chain links TRBV27 with TRBJ1-6; 8 bases fit TRBD1. After removal of 3 bases from V and 2 bases from J, the junction contained 3 bases not matched to a gene. CDR1 is MNHEY, CDR2 SMNVEV, per germline (reference sequence). The CDR3 has 16 amino acids.